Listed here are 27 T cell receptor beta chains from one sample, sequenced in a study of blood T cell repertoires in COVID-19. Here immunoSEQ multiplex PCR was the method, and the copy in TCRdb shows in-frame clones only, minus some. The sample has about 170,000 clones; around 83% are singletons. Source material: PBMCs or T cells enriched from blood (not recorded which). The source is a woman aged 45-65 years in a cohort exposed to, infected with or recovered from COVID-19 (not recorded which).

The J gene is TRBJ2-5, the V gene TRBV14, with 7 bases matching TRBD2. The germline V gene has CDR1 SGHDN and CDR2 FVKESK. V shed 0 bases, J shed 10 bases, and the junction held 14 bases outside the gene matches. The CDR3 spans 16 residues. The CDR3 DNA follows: TGTGCCAGCAGCCAAGAAGGATCGCGGGAGAGTCGGCGCCAGTACTTC. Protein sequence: CASSQEGSRESRRQYF.

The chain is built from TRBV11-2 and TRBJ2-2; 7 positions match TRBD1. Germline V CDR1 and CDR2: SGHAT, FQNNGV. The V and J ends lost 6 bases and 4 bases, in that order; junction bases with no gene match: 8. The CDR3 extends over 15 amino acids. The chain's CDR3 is CASRRPQGTTGELFF. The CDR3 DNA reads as TGTGCCAGCAGGCGACCACAGGGGACCACCGGGGAGCTGTTTTTT. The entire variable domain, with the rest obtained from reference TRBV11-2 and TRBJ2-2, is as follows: EAGVAQSPRYKIIEKRQSVAFWCNPISGHATLYWYQQILGQGPKLLIQFQNNGVVDDSQLPKDRFSAERLKGVDSTLKIQPAKLEDSAVYLCASRRPQGTTGELFFGEGSRLTVL.

CDR3 residues: CAWKGQPNEKLFF. CDR3 nucleotide sequence: TGTGCCTGGAAGGGACAGCCCAATGAAAAACTGTTTTTT. The chain is built from TRBV30 and TRBJ1-4; 7 bases match TRBD1. Per germline, CDR1 GTSNPN and CDR2 SVGIG (reference sequence). The CDR3 runs to 13 residues. V dropped 4 bases and J dropped 5; count of bases not matched to a gene: 4.

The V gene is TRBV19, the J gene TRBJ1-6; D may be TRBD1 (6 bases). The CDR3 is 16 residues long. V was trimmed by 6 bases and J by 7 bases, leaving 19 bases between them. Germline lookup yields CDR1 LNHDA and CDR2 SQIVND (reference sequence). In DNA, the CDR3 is TGTGCCAGTAGCACCCAATCCGGGACACCAAATTCACCCCTCCACTTT. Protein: CASSTQSGTPNSPLHF. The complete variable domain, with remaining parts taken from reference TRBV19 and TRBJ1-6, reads DGGITQSPKYLFRKEGQNVTLSCEQNLNHDAMYWYRQDPGQGLRLIYYSQIVNDFQKGDIAEGYSVSREKKESFPLTVTSAQKNPTAFYLCASSTQSGTPNSPLHFGNGTRLTVT.

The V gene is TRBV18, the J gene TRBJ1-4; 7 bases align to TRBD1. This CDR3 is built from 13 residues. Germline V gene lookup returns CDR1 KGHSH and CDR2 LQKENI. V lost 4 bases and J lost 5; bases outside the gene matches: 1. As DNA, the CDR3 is TGTGCCAGCTCACGGGGACAGAATGAAAAACTGTTTTTT. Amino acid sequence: CASSRGQNEKLFF.

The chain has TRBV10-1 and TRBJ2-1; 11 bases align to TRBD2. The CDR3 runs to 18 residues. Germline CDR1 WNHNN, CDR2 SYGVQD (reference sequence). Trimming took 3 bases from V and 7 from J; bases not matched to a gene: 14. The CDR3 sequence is CASSDPPIAGGPGNEQFF. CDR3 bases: TGCGCCAGCAGTGACCCCCCCATAGCGGGAGGGCCGGGGAATGAGCAGTTCTTC.

The CDR3 loop is CASTLARNTEAFF. The CDR3 nucleotides read TGTGCCAGCACGTTGGCCAGGAACACTGAAGCTTTCTTT. The chain is built from TRBV5-6 and TRBJ1-1; D unresolved. This CDR3 has 13 residues. V gave up 6 bases and J gave up 1 base, with 10 bases separating them. Germline-derived CDR1 and CDR2 are SGHDT and YYEEEE.

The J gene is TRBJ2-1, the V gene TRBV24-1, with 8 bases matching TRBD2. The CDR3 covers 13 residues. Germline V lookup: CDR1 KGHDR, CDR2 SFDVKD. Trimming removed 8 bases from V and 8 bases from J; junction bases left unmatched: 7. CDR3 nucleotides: TGTGCCACCACAGCGGGGGTAGGGTATGAGCAGTTCTTC. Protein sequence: CATTAGVGYEQFF.

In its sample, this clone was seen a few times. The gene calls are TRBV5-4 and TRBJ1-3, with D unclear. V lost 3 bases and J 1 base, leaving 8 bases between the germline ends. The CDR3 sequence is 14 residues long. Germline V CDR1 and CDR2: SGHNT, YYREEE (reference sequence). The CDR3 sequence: CASSSGFSGNTIYF. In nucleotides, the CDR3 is TGTGCCAGCAGCTCAGGATTTTCTGGAAACACCATATATTTT. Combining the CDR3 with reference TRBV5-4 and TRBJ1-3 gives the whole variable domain ETGVTQSPTHLIKTRGQQVTLRCSSQSGHNTVSWYQQALGQGPQFIFQYYREEENGRGNFPPRFSGLQFPNYSSELNVNALELDDSALYLCASSSGFSGNTIYFGEGSWLTVV.

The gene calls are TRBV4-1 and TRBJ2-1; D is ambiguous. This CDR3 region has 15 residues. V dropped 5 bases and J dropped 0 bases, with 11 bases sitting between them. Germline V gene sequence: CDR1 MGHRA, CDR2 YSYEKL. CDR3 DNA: TGCGCCAGCAGCTCCACTCATAACTCCTACAATGAGCAGTTCTTC. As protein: CASSSTHNSYNEQFF.

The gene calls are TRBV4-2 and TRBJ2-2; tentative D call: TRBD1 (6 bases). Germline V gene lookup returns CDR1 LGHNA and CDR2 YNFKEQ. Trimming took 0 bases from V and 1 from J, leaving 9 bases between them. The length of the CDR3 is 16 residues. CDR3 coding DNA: TGTGCCAGCAGCCAAGACAGGGGAGTGAACACCGGGGAGCTGTTTTTT. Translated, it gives CASSQDRGVNTGELFF.

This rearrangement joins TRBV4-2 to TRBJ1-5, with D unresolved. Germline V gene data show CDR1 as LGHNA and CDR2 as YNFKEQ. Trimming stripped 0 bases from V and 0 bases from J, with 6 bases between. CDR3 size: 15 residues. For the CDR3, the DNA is TGTGCCAGCAGCCAAGACGGGAATAGCAATCAGCCCCAGCATTTT. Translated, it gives CASSQDGNSNQPQHF.

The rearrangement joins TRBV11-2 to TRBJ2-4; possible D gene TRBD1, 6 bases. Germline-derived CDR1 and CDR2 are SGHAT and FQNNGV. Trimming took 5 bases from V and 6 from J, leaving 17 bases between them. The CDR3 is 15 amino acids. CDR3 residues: CASSVRDTSLNIQYF. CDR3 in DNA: TGTGCCAGCAGCGTCCGGGACACGTCCTTAAACATTCAGTACTTC.

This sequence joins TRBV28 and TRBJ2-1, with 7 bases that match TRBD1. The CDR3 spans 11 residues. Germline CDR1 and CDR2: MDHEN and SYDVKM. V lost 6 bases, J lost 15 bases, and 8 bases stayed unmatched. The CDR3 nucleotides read TGTGCCAGCAGGACAGGACAGGTGGGGTTCTTC. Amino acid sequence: CASRTGQVGFF.

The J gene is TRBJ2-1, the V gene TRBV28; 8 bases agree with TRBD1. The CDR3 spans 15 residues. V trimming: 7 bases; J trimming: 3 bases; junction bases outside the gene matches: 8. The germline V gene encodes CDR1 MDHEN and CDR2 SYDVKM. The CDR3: CASNPTGANYNEQFF. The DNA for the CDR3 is TGTGCCAGCAATCCGACAGGGGCCAACTACAATGAGCAGTTCTTC.

DNA of the CDR3: TGTGCCAGCAGCTTGGCACTAGCGGGGGCTGAGCAGTTCTTC. Its protein is CASSLALAGAEQFF. The V call is TRBV7-2, the J call TRBJ2-1; 11 positions match TRBD2. The germline V gene has CDR1 SGHTA and CDR2 FQGNSA. This CDR3 is 14 amino acids long. V trimming: 3 bases; J trimming: 9 bases; junction bases outside the gene matches: 4. The full variable domain, with the rest looked up from reference TRBV7-2 and TRBJ2-1, is GAGVSQSPSNKVTEKGKDVELRCDPISGHTALYWYRQSLGQGLEFLIYFQGNSAPDKSGLPSDRFSAERTGGSVSTLTIQRTQQEDSAVYLCASSLALAGAEQFFGPGTRLTVL.

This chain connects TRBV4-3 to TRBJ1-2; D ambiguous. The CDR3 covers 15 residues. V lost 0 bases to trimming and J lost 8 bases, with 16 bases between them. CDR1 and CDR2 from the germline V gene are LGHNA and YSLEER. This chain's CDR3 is CASSQDRAGGSGYTF. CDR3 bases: TGCGCCAGCAGCCAAGATCGCGCGGGCGGGTCCGGCTACACCTTC.

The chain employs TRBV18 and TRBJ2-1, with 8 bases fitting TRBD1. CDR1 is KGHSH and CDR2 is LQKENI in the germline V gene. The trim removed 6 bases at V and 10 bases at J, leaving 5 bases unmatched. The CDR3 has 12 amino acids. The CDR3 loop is CASSKTGDEQFF. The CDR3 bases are TGTGCCAGCTCGAAGACAGGGGACGAGCAGTTCTTC.

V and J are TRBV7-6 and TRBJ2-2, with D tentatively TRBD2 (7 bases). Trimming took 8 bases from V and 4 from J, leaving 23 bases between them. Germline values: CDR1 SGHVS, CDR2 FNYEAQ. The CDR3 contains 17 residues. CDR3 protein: CASAGRAGGRVTGELFF. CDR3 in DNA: TGTGCCAGCGCCGGCCGGGCCGGGGGGCGCGTCACCGGGGAGCTGTTTTTT.

CDR3 in amino acids: CASSQGAINYGYTF. The CDR3, as DNA: TGTGCCAGCAGCCAAGGGGCGATCAACTATGGCTACACCTTC. The rearrangement joins TRBV3-1 (or the pseudogene TRBV3-2) to TRBJ1-2; D gene uncertain. Trimming pared 1 base from V and 2 bases from J, leaving 8 bases between. CDR1 and CDR2 from the germline V gene are LGHDT and YNNKEL (reference sequence). The CDR3 is 14 amino acids.

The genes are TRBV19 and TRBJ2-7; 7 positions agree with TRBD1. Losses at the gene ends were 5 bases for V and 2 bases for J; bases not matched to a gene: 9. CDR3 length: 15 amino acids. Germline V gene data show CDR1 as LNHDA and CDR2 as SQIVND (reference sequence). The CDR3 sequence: CASSSTGTATYEQYF. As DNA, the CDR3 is TGTGCCAGTAGTTCTACCGGGACAGCCACCTACGAGCAGTACTTC.

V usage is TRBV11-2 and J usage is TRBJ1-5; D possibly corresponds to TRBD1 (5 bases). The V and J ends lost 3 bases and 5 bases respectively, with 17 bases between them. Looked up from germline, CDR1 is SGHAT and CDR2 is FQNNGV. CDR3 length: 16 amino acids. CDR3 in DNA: TGTGCCAGCAGCTTTCGGCAGGGTGGTCAGGATCAGCCCCAGCATTTT. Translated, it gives CASSFRQGGQDQPQHF. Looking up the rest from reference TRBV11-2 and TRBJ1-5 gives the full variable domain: EAGVAQSPRYKIIEKRQSVAFWCNPISGHATLYWYQQILGQGPKLLIQFQNNGVVDDSQLPKDRFSAERLKGVDSTLKIQPAKLEDSAVYLCASSFRQGGQDQPQHFGDGTRLSIL.

The CDR3 spells CASSPHGIYNMETGELFF. DNA of the CDR3: TGTGCCAGCTCACCGCACGGGATTTACAACATGGAAACCGGGGAGCTGTTTTTT. This chain connects TRBV18 to TRBJ2-2; a possible D gene is TRBD2 (5 bases). Per germline, CDR1 KGHSH and CDR2 LQKENI. Trimming shortened V by 3 bases and J by 5 bases, and 22 bases separated the two germline ends. The CDR3 runs 18 residues.

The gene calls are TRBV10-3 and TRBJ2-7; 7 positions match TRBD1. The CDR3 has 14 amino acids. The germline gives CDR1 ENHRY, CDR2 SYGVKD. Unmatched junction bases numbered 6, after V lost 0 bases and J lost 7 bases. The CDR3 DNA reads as TGTGCCATCAGTGAGTCGGCCGTCAGGGGGGAGCAGTACTTC. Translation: CAISESAVRGEQYF.

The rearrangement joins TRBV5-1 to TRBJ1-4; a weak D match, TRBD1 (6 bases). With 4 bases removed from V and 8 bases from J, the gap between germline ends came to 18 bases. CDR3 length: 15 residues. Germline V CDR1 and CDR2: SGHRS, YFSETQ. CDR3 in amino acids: CASSIGQRGIEKLFF. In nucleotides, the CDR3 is TGCGCCAGCAGCATAGGACAGCGGGGCATCGAAAAACTGTTTTTT.

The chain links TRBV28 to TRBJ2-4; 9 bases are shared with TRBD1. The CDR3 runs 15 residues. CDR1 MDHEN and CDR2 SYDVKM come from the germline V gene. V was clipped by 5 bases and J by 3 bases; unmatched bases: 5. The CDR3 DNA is TGTGCCAGCAGTGATACAGGGGGCTTCAAAAACATTCAGTACTTC. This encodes CASSDTGGFKNIQYF.

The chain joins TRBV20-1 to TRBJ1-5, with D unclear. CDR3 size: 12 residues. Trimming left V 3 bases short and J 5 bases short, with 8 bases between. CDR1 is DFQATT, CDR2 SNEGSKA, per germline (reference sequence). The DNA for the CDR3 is TGCAGTGCTAGTCTTACGGATCAGCCCCAGCATTTT. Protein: CSASLTDQPQHF.